One sample yielded the 2 T cell receptor beta chains listed below, sequenced in a study of CD8 T cell repertoires and HIV-1 epitope variants. The protocol was immunoSEQ multiplex PCR, while the TCRdb copy is restricted to in-frame clones and leaves out a portion. The sample has some 1,900 clones; more than 65% are singletons. Their target antigens are unknown. The sample comprised cultured CD8+ T cells derived from PBMCs. The receptors shown here come from a male donor with HIV.

This chain links TRBV4-1 with TRBJ1-4; TRBD1 matches at 7 bases. V lost 1 base and J lost 5; bases outside the gene matches: 7. The CDR3 spans 16 residues. Germline-derived CDR1 and CDR2 are MGHRA and YSYEKL. The DNA of the CDR3 is TGCGCCAGCAGCCAAGCGCCGGGACAGCTCAATGAAAAACTGTTTTTT. Encoded protein: CASSQAPGQLNEKLFF.

This chain joins TRBV7-9 and TRBJ2-1; D may correspond to TRBD1 or TRBD2 (6 bases each). The CDR3 is made up of 11 amino acids. Trimming took off 8 bases at V and 9 bases at J, with 11 bases between the two ends. CDR1 and CDR2 from the germline V gene are SEHNR and FQNEAQ (reference sequence). In DNA, the CDR3 is TGTGCCAGCTTACAGGGAGGTGAGCAGTTCTTC. Translating gives CASLQGGEQFF.